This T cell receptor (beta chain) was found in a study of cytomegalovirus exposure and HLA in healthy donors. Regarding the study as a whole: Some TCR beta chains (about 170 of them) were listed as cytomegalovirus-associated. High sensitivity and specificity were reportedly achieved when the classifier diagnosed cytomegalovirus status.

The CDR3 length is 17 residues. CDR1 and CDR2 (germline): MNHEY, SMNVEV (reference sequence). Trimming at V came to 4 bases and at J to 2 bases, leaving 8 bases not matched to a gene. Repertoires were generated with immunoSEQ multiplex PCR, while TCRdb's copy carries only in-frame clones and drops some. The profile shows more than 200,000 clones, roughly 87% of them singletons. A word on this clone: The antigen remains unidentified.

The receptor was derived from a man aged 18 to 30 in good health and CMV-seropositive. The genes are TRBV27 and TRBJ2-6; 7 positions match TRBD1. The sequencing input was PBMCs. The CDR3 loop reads CASSSRQGRPGANVLTF. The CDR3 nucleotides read TGTGCCAGCAGTTCCCGACAGGGACGTCCTGGGGCCAACGTCCTGACTTTC.